These 25 T cell receptor beta chains were all obtained from the same sample, sequenced in a study of CD8 T cells in Susac syndrome. Random-hexamer reverse transcription was applied to roughly 0.5 to 1 ug RNA. Via MiXCR, TCRdb re-called the immunoSEQ multiplex PCR reads, giving one row per CDR3 protein. The data hold roughly 160,000 distinct CDR3 sequences, with 95% to 97% observed a single time. Source material: CD4+ T cells from PBMCs. All receptors come from a human donor with Susac syndrome.

The chain employs TRBV6-2 or TRBV6-3 and TRBJ2-5, with no clear D. Trimming left V 8 bases short and J 5 bases short, with 15 bases between. The CDR3 consists of 13 residues. Germline V gene lookup returns CDR1 MNHEY and CDR2 SVGEGT. The CDR3 loop reads CASAVPSRETQYF. CDR3 coding DNA: TGTGCCAGCGCGGTCCCGAGTAGGGAGACCCAGTACTTC.

The V gene is TRBV11-2, the J gene TRBJ2-7; maybe TRBD1 (6 bases). Germline V gene lookup returns CDR1 SGHAT and CDR2 FQNNGV. CDR3 length: 16 amino acids. Trimming stripped 5 bases from V and 2 bases from J, with 19 bases between. CDR3 bases: TGTGCCAGCAGCCCCATTCAGGGGCTCGCCACCTACGAGCAGTACTTC. Its translation: CASSPIQGLATYEQYF.

This chain connects TRBV29-1 to TRBJ2-5, with D tentatively TRBD1 (6 bases). Germline CDR1 is SQVTM and CDR2 is ANQGSEA. This CDR3 has 13 residues. Trimming stripped 4 bases from V and 2 bases from J, with 11 bases between. The CDR3 coding sequence is TGCAGCGTTGTTGGCCAGGGGCAAGAGACCCAGTACTTC. Amino acid sequence: CSVVGQGQETQYF. Complete variable domain (other parts from reference TRBV29-1 and TRBJ2-5): SAVISQKPSRDICQRGTSLTIQCQVDSQVTMMFWYRQQPGQSLTLIATANQGSEATYESGFVIDKFPISRPNLTFSTLTVSNMSPEDSSIYLCSVVGQGQETQYFGPGTRLLVL.

V is TRBV9 and J is TRBJ2-1; D unclear. CDR3 length: 9 amino acids. Germline V gives CDR1 SGDLS, CDR2 YYNGEE. The V end lost 3 bases, the J end lost 9 bases, and 1 base lay between the germline ends. CDR3 amino acids: CASSAEQFF. DNA for the CDR3: TGTGCCAGCAGCGCTGAGCAGTTCTTC.

This chain connects TRBV5-4 to TRBJ2-1, with D hard to call. Germline V gene data show CDR1 as SGHNT and CDR2 as YYREEE (reference sequence). This CDR3 has 17 residues. Between the trimmed V and J ends, which lost 3 bases and 3 bases, there was a span of 19 bases. As DNA, the CDR3 is TGTGCCAGCAGCTATGACTTCGGGCTACCCAACTACAATGAGCAGTTCTTC. Translation: CASSYDFGLPNYNEQFF.

The chain is built from TRBV9 and TRBJ1-2, with TRBD1 matching over 7 bases. The germline V gene encodes CDR1 SGDLS and CDR2 YYNGEE. Trimming cost V 0 bases and J 7 bases; bases outside gene matches: 9. The CDR3 length is 15 residues. The CDR3 DNA is TGTGCCAGCAGCGTAGAGTGGCAGGGGGTAGCTGGCTACACCTTC. It encodes CASSVEWQGVAGYTF. The full variable domain, completed using reference TRBV9 and TRBJ1-2, is DSGVTQTPKHLITATGQRVTLRCSPRSGDLSVYWYQQSLDQGLQFLIQYYNGEERAKGNILERFSAQQFPDLHSELNLSSLELGDSALYFCASSVEWQGVAGYTFGSGTRLTVV.

The chain carries TRBV18 and TRBJ2-1; 11 bases are a match to TRBD2. V lost 4 bases to trimming and J lost 4 bases; unmatched junction nucleotides: 3. CDR3 length equals 15 residues. The germline CDR1 and CDR2 sequences are KGHSH and LQKENI. This chain's CDR3 is CASSQTSGVYNEQFF. The CDR3 DNA reads TGTGCCAGCTCACAGACTAGCGGGGTTTACAATGAGCAGTTCTTC.

The J gene is TRBJ2-3, the V gene TRBV24-1, with D maybe TRBD1 (5 bases). The germline gives CDR1 KGHDR, CDR2 SFDVKD. Between the trimmed V and J ends, which lost 7 bases and 5 bases, there was a span of 12 bases. CDR3 size: 13 residues. Here the CDR3 DNA reads TGTGCCACCAGGGATAGCCAGGGAGATACGCAGTATTTT. Translated: CATRDSQGDTQYF.

The chain combines TRBV6-1 with TRBJ2-1; D is perhaps TRBD1 (6 bases). The V end lost 6 bases, the J end lost 3 bases, and 9 bases lay between the germline ends. The length of the CDR3 is 13 residues. Germline values: CDR1 MNHNS, CDR2 SASEGT. The CDR3 reads CASRRTDYNEQFF. Written as DNA, the CDR3 is TGTGCCAGCAGAAGGACAGACTACAATGAGCAGTTCTTC.

V gene TRBV5-6 combines with J gene TRBJ1-1; no definite D call. This CDR3 is 14 amino acids long. Deletions cut 4 bases from V and 5 bases from J, with 15 bases between. Germline V gives CDR1 SGHDT, CDR2 YYEEEE. In nucleotides, the CDR3 is TGTGCCAGCAGCCGATTCGCACAGCGTACTGAAGCTTTCTTT. Translated: CASSRFAQRTEAFF.

The chain is built from TRBV20-1 and TRBJ1-1; D may be TRBD1 (6 bases). Per germline, CDR1 DFQATT and CDR2 SNEGSKA (reference sequence). The V and J ends lost 5 bases and 1 base respectively, with 14 bases between them. This CDR3 is built from 14 residues. Here the CDR3 DNA reads TGCAGTGCTTTTTCAGGGGCTCAGAACACTGAAGCTTTCTTT. Its translation: CSAFSGAQNTEAFF.

This clonotype was seen a single time. The rearrangement uses TRBV7-8 and TRBJ2-7; D is unclear. The CDR3 length is 14 residues. Per the germline V gene, CDR1 is SGHVS and CDR2 is FQNEAQ. V was pared by 3 bases and J by 2 bases, with 11 bases between. CDR3 DNA sequence: TGTGCCAGCAGCTTTCGGGCGCCCACCTACGAGCAGTACTTC. This sequence encodes CASSFRAPTYEQYF.

J is TRBJ1-1 and V is TRBV29-1; the match to TRBD1 covers 10 bases. Germline V gives CDR1 SQVTM, CDR2 ANQGSEA. V shed 7 bases and J 4 bases; nucleotides not matched to a gene: 6. The CDR3 is 13 residues long. The CDR3 DNA sequence: TGCAGCGGGAGGGACAGGGGAGCCACTGAAGCTTTCTTT. It yields the protein CSGRDRGATEAFF.

V gene TRBV6-2 or TRBV6-3 combines with J gene TRBJ1-1; D is ambiguous. This CDR3 has 12 residues. The V gene lost 7 bases and the J gene lost 8 bases, with 14 bases spanning the gap. Germline V gives CDR1 MNHEY, CDR2 SVGEGT. CDR3 amino acids: CASTDRTDEAFF. The DNA for the CDR3 is TGTGCCAGCACCGACCGGACGGACGAAGCTTTCTTT.

This rearrangement joins TRBV4-3 to TRBJ1-2; D remains ambiguous. V was cut by 0 bases and J by 0 bases, with 8 bases left in between. CDR1 LGHNA and CDR2 YSLEER come from the germline V gene. There are 15 residues in the CDR3. The CDR3 DNA follows: TGCGCCAGCAGCCAAGAATGGGTCGCTAACTATGGCTACACCTTC. Translated, it gives CASSQEWVANYGYTF.

The rearrangement uses TRBV30 and TRBJ2-3; D unclear. Trimming took 5 bases from V and 3 from J, leaving 12 bases between them. Germline V gene data show CDR1 as GTSNPN and CDR2 as SVGIG (reference sequence). There are 13 residues in the CDR3. The CDR3 nucleotides are TGTGCCTGGTTAAGATCCTCTACAGATACGCAGTATTTT. Protein: CAWLRSSTDTQYF.

This chain connects TRBV2 to TRBJ2-5; 10 bases are shared with TRBD1. Germline CDR1 reads SNHLY; CDR2 reads FYNNEI. The junction had 9 bases not matched to a gene; V was cut back by 6 bases and J by 5 bases. The CDR3 has 15 residues. The CDR3 sequence is CASRIRQGARETQYF. The CDR3 nucleotides read TGTGCCAGCAGGATTCGACAGGGGGCACGGGAGACCCAGTACTTC.

The chain links TRBV6-5 to TRBJ1-4; D uncertain. The V end was cut by 8 bases, the J end by 5 bases, with 6 bases between. The CDR3 has 11 amino acids. Looked up from germline, CDR1 is MNHEY and CDR2 is SVGAGI. The CDR3 is CASGVNEKLFF. CDR3 bases: TGTGCCAGCGGAGTAAATGAAAAACTGTTTTTT.

V is TRBV3-1 and J is TRBJ1-2; D might be TRBD1 (5 bases). V gave up 5 bases and J gave up 8 bases, with 18 bases separating them. Germline CDR1 reads LGHDT; CDR2 reads YNNKEL (reference sequence). The CDR3 totals 14 residues. The CDR3 DNA sequence: TGTGCCAGCAGCACGATACAGGATACTCGCGGCTACACCTTC. As protein: CASSTIQDTRGYTF.

This rearrangement joins TRBV20-1 to TRBJ2-1; D uncertain. Deletions cut 0 bases from V and 0 bases from J, with 6 bases between. Germline CDR1 reads DFQATT; CDR2 reads SNEGSKA (reference sequence). The CDR3 consists of 14 residues. CDR3 bases: TGCAGTGCTAGAGAGGTTAGCTCCTACAATGAGCAGTTCTTC. Translated, it gives CSAREVSSYNEQFF.

This chain connects TRBV6-5 to TRBJ2-5; D not resolved. Trimming stripped 5 bases from V and 7 bases from J, with 14 bases between. CDR1 is MNHEY and CDR2 is SVGAGI in the germline V gene. This CDR3 contains 13 residues. CDR3 DNA sequence: TGTGCCAGCAGTACTCCAGTGGCAACGACCCAGTACTTC. This codes for CASSTPVATTQYF.

The chain uses TRBV4-3 and TRBJ1-4, with no clear D. CDR3 length: 15 amino acids. V was trimmed by 4 bases and J by 4 bases, leaving 13 bases between them. The germline V gene has CDR1 LGHNA and CDR2 YSLEER. CDR3 sequence (DNA): TGCGCCAGCAGCCTTCAGAGACTGAGTAATGAAAAACTGTTTTTT. It encodes CASSLQRLSNEKLFF.

The V call is TRBV10-3, the J call TRBJ1-2; D unresolved. Germline V gives CDR1 ENHRY, CDR2 SYGVKD. This CDR3 has 12 amino acids. The V and J ends lost 5 bases and 2 bases respectively, with 6 bases between them. This chain's CDR3 is CAISFDNYGYTF. Written as DNA, the CDR3 is TGTGCCATCAGTTTCGACAACTATGGCTACACCTTC.

In its sample, this clonotype was seen a few times. V usage is TRBV29-1 and J usage is TRBJ2-3; a possible D gene is TRBD2 (6 bases). This CDR3 region has 13 residues. Between the trimmed V and J ends, which lost 3 bases and 5 bases, there was a span of 12 bases. CDR1 is SQVTM and CDR2 is ANQGSEA in the germline V gene. This CDR3 reads CSVDGTGVDTQYF. The CDR3 bases are TGCAGCGTTGACGGGACGGGGGTAGATACGCAGTATTTT.

The J gene is TRBJ1-6, the V gene TRBV3-1, with unresolved D. The CDR3 is 14 residues long. Germline-derived CDR1 and CDR2 are LGHDT and YNNKEL (reference sequence). Trimming took 3 bases from V and 7 from J, leaving 10 bases between them. CDR3 DNA: TGTGCCAGCAGCCATGAGAGGCCAAATTCACCCCTCCACTTT. Amino acid sequence: CASSHERPNSPLHF. Using reference TRBV3-1 and TRBJ1-6 for the parts outside the CDR3, the full variable domain is DTAVSQTPKYLVTQMGNDKSIKCEQNLGHDTMYWYKQDSKKFLKIMFSYNNKELIINETVPNRFSPKSPDKAHLNLHINSLELGDSAVYFCASSHERPNSPLHFGNGTRLTVT.